The rows below give T cell receptor beta chains drawn from one sample of a study of T cells in tuberculosis. Repertoires were generated with immunoSEQ multiplex PCR, while TCRdb's copy carries only in-frame clones and drops some. The sample lists around 33,000 clones; about 90% were seen once. This specimen was PBMCs, taken at tuberculosis diagnosis. The receptors shown here come from an adult with tuberculosis. Each CDR3 is given with its conserved first and last residue. D genes are given only for firm matches. Not all rows give a size; the values are once, few, many and, for expanded clones, a class.

clone size: -
V gene: TRBV15
D gene: -
J gene: TRBJ1-2
CDR3 protein: CATSPWRREDGYTF
CDR3 DNA: TGTGCCACCAGCCCCTGGCGCAGGGAGGATGGCTACACCTTC

clone size: -
V gene: TRBV4-1
D gene: -
J gene: TRBJ2-6
CDR3 protein: CASSQDRQAFSGANVLTF
CDR3 DNA: TGCGCCAGCAGCCAAGATAGACAGGCCTTCTCTGGGGCCAACGTCCTGACTTTC

clone size: -
V gene: TRBV19
D gene: TRBD2
J gene: TRBJ2-7
CDR3 protein: CASSDILAGMSYEQYF
CDR3 DNA: TGTGCCAGTAGCGACATACTAGCGGGAATGTCCTACGAGCAGTACTTC

clone size: -
V gene: TRBV6-1
D gene: -
J gene: TRBJ1-2
CDR3 protein: CASSESGQGSYGYTF
CDR3 DNA: TGTGCCAGCAGTGAATCTGGGCAGGGGAGCTATGGCTACACCTTC

clone size: once
V gene: TRBV19
D gene: -
J gene: TRBJ1-1
CDR3 protein: CASSPQAGTEAFF
CDR3 DNA: TGTGCCAGTAGTCCCCAGGCAGGCACTGAAGCTTTCTTT

clone size: -
V gene: TRBV18
D gene: TRBD1
J gene: TRBJ1-1
CDR3 protein: CASSPGTGSAEAFF
CDR3 DNA: TGTGCCAGCTCACCGGGGACAGGGAGCGCTGAAGCTTTCTTT

clone size: -
V gene: TRBV7-9
D gene: TRBD1
J gene: TRBJ1-2
CDR3 protein: CASSSTRQDRGAVGGYTF
CDR3 DNA: TGTGCCAGCAGCTCCACAAGACAGGACAGGGGGGCCGTAGGAGGCTACACCTTC

clone size: -
V gene: TRBV9
D gene: TRBD2
J gene: TRBJ2-1
CDR3 protein: CASSVGLTSGSYNEQFF
CDR3 DNA: TGTGCCAGCAGCGTAGGGTTGACTAGCGGTTCCTACAATGAGCAGTTCTTC

clone size: -
V gene: TRBV11-3
D gene: -
J gene: TRBJ2-5
CDR3 protein: CASSETSSSETQYF
CDR3 DNA: TGTGCCAGCAGCGAGACTAGTAGTAGTGAGACCCAGTACTTC

clone size: -
V gene: TRBV27
D gene: -
J gene: TRBJ2-2
CDR3 protein: CASSLSWTANTGELFF
CDR3 DNA: TGTGCCAGCAGTTTATCTTGGACAGCGAACACCGGGGAGCTGTTTTTT

clone size: -
V gene: TRBV10-3
D gene: -
J gene: TRBJ2-6
CDR3 protein: CAISGAGVSSGANVLTF
CDR3 DNA: TGTGCCATCAGTGGAGCGGGCGTTAGCTCTGGGGCCAACGTCCTGACTTTC